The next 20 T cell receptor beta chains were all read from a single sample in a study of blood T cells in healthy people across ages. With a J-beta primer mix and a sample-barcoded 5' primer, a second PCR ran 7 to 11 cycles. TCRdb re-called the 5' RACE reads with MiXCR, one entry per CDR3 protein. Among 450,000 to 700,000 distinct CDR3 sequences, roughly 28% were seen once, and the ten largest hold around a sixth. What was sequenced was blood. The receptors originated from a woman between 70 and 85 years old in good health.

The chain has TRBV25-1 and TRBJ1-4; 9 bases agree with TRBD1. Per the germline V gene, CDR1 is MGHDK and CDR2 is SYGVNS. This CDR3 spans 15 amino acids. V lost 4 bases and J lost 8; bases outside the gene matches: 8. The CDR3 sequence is CASSALDRGGEKLFF. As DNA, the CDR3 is TGTGCCAGCAGTGCGTTGGACAGGGGAGGAGAAAAACTGTTTTTT. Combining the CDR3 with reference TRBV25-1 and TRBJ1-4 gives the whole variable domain EADIYQTPRYLVIGTGKKITLECSQTMGHDKMYWYQQDPGMELHLIHYSYGVNSTEKGDLSSESTVSRIRTEHFPLTLESARPSHTSQYLCASSALDRGGEKLFFGSGTQLSVL.

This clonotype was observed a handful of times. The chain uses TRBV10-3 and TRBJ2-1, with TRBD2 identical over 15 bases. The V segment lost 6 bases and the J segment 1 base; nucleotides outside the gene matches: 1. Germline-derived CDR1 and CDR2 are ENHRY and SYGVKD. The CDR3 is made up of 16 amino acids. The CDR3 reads CAISGTSGGSYNEQFF. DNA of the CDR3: TGTGCCATCAGCGGGACTAGCGGGGGGTCCTACAATGAGCAGTTCTTC.

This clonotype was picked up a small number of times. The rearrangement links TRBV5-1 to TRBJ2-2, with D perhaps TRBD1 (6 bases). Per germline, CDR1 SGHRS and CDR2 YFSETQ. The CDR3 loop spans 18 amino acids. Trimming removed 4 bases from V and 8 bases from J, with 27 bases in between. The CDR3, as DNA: TGCGCCAGCAGCGCCGGACAGCTATCAGACGTGTTCATAGGGGAGCTGTTTTTT. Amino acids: CASSAGQLSDVFIGELFF.

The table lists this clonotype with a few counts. The CDR3 sequence is CSVEATGDYGYTF. Written as DNA, the CDR3 is TGCAGCGTTGAGGCCACAGGGGACTATGGCTACACCTTC. This sequence joins TRBV29-1 and TRBJ1-2; 7 bases line up with TRBD1. Germline lookup yields CDR1 SQVTM and CDR2 ANQGSEA. J gave up 3 bases and V 3 bases, and 4 bases lay outside the gene matches. This CDR3 is 13 amino acids long.

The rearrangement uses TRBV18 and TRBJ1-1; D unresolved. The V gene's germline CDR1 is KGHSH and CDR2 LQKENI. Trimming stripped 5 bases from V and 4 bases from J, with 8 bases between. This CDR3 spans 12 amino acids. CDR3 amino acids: CASSGGLTEAFF. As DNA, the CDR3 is TGTGCCAGCTCAGGCGGGCTCACTGAAGCTTTCTTT.

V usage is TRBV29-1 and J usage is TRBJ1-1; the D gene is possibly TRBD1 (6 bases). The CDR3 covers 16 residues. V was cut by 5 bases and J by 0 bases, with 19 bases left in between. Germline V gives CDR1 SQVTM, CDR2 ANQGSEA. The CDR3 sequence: CSVCPDRRGMNTEAFF. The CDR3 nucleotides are TGCAGCGTTTGTCCAGACAGGCGGGGGATGAACACTGAAGCTTTCTTT.

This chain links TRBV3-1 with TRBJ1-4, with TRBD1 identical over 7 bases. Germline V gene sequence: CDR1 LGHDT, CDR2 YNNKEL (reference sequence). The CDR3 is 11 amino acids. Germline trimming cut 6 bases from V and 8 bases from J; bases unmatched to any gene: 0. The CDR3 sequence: CASRQGEKLFF. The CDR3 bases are TGTGCCAGCAGACAGGGGGAAAAACTGTTTTTT. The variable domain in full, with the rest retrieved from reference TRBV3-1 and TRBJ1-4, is DTAVSQTPKYLVTQMGNDKSIKCEQNLGHDTMYWYKQDSKKFLKIMFSYNNKELIINETVPNRFSPKSPDKAHLNLHINSLELGDSAVYFCASRQGEKLFFGSGTQLSVL.

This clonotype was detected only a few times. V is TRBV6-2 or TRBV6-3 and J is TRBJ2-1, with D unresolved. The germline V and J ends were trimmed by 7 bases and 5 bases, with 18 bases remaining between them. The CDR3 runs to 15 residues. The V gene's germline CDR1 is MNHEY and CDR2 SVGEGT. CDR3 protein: CASTNRRDGNNEQFF. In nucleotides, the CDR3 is TGTGCCAGCACCAACAGAAGGGATGGGAACAATGAGCAGTTCTTC.

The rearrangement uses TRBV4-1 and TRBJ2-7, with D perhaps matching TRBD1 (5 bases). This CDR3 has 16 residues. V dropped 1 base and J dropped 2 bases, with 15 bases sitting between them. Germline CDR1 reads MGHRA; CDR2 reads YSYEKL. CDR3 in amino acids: CASSQVAQGGPYEQYF. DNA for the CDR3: TGCGCCAGCAGCCAAGTTGCGCAGGGTGGCCCCTACGAGCAGTACTTC.

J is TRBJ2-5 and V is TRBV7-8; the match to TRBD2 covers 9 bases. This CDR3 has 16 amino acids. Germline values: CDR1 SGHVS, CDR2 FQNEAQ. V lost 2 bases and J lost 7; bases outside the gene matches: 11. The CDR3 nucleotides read TGTGCCAGCAGCTTATGGGCTAGCGGGGCCCGGGGGACCCAGTACTTC. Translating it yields CASSLWASGARGTQYF.

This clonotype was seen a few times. As DNA, the CDR3 is TGTGCCAGCAGCCCCGCCACGGGGGGGCAGGGTGAGCAGTTCTTC. Amino acid sequence: CASSPATGGQGEQFF. V is TRBV7-2 and J is TRBJ2-5; 8 bases line up with TRBD2. The J call may not be correct, given that the DNA end is closer to TRBJ2-1. The length of the CDR3 is 15 residues. Germline V gene lookup returns CDR1 SGHTA and CDR2 FQGNSA.

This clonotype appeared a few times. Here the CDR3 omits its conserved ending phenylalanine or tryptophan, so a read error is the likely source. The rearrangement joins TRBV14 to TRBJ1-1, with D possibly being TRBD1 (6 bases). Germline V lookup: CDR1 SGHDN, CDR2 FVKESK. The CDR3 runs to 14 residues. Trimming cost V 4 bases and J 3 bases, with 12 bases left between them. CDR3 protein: CASSLTGWDTEAFS. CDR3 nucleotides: TGTGCCAGCAGCCTTACAGGGTGGGACACTGAAGCTTTCTCT.

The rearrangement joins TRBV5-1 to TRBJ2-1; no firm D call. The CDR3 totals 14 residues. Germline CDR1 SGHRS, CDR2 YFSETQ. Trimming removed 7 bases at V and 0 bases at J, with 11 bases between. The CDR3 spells CASQDTNSYNEQFF. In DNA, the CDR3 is TGCGCCAGCCAAGACACAAACTCCTACAATGAGCAGTTCTTC. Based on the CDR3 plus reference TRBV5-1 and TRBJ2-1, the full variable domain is KAGVTQTPRYLIKTRGQQVTLSCSPISGHRSVSWYQQTPGQGLQFLFEYFSETQRNKGNFPGRFSGRQFSNSRSEMNVSTLELGDSALYLCASQDTNSYNEQFFGPGTRLTVL.

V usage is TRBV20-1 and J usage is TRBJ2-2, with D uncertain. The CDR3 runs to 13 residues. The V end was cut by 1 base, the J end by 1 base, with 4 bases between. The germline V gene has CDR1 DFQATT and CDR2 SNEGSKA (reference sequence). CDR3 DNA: TGCAGTGCTAGAGGCATGAACACCGGGGAGCTGTTTTTT. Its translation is CSARGMNTGELFF.

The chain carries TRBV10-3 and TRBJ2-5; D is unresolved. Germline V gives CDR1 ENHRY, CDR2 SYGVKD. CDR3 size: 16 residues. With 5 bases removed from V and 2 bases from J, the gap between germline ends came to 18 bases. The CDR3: CAISSRRQGQQETQYF. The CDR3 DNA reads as TGTGCCATCAGTTCTCGACGACAAGGGCAACAAGAGACCCAGTACTTC.

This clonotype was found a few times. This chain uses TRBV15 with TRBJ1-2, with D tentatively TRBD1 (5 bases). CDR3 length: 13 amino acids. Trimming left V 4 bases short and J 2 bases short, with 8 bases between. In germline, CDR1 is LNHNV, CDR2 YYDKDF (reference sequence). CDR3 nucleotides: TGTGCCACCAGCAAAGACAGCAACTATGGCTACACCTTC. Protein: CATSKDSNYGYTF.

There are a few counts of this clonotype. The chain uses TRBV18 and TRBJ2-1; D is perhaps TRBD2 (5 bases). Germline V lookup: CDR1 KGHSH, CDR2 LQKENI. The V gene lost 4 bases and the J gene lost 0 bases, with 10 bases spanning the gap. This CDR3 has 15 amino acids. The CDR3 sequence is CASSRARDSYNEQFF. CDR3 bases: TGTGCCAGCTCACGAGCCCGGGACTCCTACAATGAGCAGTTCTTC.

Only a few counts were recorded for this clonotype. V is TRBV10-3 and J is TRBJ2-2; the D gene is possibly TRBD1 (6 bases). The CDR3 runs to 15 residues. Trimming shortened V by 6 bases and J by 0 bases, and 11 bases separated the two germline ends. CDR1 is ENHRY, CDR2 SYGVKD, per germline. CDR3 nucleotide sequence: TGTGCCATCAGACGGACAGTCGCGAACACCGGGGAGCTGTTTTTT. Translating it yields CAIRRTVANTGELFF.

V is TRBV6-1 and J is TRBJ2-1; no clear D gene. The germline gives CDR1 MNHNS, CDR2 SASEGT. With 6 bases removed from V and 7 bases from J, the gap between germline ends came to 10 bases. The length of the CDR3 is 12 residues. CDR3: CASSYPRNEQFF. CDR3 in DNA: TGTGCCAGCAGCTATCCGCGGAATGAGCAGTTCTTC.

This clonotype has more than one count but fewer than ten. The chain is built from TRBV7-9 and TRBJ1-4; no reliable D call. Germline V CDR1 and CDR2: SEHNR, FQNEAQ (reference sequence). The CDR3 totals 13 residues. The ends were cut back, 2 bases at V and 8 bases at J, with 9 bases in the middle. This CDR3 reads CASSLSSGEKLFF. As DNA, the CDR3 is TGTGCCAGCAGCTTATCCAGCGGAGAAAAACTGTTTTTT. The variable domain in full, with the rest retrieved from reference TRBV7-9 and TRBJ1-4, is DTGVSQNPRHKITKRGQNVTFRCDPISEHNRLYWYRQTLGQGPEFLTYFQNEAQLEKSRLLSDRFSAERPKGSFSTLEIQRTEQGDSAMYLCASSLSSGEKLFFGSGTQLSVL.